The sequence of this T cell receptor beta chain was determined in a study of metastatic and nonmetastatic thyroid tumors. Turning to the study itself: For malignant and benign thyroid patients, tumor or nodule tissue and blood were the sources whose repertoires were compared.

General observations from the study: It was reported that TCR beta diversity was significantly higher in malignant thyroid tumors than benign nodules, in blood and tumor.

TCRdb redid the clone calls on the PCR reads using MiXCR. The sample gives under 25,000 clones, around 28% of which show up once; 6.1% is in the top ten. Patients underwent thyroid surgery, and none had received any treatment before it. The trim removed 7 bases at V and 10 bases at J, leaving 12 bases unmatched. The CDR3 contains 14 residues. The table lists this clone with a few counts. The target antigen is unknown. This chain connects TRBV12-3 or TRBV12-4 to TRBJ2-2; 7 bases map to TRBD2. The source is a female donor with papillary thyroid cancer or a benign thyroid nodule (not recorded which). Some clones in this sample may be carry-over from other donors' samples. Sequenced material: blood. This CDR3 is CASTWGRATLELFF. CDR3 DNA sequence: TGTGCCAGCACATGGGGGAGGGCCACCTTGGAGCTGTTTTTT.